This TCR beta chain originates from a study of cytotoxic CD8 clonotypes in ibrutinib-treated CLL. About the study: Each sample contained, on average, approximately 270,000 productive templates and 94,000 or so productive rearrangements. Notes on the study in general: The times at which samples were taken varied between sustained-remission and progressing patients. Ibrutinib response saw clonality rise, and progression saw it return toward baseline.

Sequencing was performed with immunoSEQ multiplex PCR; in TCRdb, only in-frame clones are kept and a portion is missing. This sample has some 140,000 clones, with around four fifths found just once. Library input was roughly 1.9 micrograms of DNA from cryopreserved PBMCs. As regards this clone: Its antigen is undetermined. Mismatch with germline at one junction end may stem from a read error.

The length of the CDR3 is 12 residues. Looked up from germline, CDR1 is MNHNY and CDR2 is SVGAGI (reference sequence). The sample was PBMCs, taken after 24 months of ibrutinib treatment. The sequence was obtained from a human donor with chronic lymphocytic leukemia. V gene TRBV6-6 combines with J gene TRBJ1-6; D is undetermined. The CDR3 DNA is TGTGCCAGCAGTGACTCCAATTCACCCCTCCACTTT. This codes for CASSDSNSPLHF.